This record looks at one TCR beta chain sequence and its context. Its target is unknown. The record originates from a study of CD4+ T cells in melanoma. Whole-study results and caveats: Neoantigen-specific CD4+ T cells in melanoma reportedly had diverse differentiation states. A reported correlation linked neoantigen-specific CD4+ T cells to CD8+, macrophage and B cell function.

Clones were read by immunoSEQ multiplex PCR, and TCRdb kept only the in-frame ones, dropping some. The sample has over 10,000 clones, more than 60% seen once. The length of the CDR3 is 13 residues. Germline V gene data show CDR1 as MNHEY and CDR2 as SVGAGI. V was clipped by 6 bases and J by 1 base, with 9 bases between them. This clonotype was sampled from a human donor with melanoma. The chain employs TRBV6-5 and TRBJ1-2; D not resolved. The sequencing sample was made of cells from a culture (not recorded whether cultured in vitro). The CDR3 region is CASRTDVNYGYTF. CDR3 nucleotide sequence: TGTGCCAGCAGGACGGACGTTAACTATGGCTACACCTTC.